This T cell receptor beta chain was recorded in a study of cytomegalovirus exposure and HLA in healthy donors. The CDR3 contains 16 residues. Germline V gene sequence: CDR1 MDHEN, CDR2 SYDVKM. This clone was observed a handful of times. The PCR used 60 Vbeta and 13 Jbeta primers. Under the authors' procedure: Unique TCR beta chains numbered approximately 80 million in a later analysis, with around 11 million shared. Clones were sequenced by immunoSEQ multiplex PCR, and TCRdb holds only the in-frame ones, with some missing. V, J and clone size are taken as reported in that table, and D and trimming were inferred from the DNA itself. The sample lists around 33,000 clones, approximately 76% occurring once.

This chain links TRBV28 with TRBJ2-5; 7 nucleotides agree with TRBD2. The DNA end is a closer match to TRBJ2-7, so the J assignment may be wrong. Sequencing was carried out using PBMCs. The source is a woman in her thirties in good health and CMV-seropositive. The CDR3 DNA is TGTGCCAGCATCCCAAGCGGGGCATTAAGCTCCTACGAGCAGTACTTC. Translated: CASIPSGALSSYEQYF.